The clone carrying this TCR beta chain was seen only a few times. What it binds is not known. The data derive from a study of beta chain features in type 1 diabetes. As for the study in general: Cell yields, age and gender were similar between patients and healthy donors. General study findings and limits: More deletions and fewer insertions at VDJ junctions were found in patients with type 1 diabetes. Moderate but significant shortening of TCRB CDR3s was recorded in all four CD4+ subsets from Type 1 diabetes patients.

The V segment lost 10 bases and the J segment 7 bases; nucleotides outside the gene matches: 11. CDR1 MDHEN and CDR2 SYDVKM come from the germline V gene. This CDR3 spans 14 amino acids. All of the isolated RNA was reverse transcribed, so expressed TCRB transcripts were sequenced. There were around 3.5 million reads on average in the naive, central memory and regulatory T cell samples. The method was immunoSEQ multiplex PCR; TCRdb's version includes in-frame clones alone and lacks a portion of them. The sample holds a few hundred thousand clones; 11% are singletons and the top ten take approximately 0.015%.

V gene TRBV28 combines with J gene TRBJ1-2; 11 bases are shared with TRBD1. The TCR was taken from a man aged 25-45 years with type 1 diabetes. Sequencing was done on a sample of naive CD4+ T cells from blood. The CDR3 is CAITRTGGAGGYTF. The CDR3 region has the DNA TGTGCCATCACACGGACAGGGGGCGCGGGTGGCTACACCTTC.